These T cell receptor beta chains were read from a single sample in a study of PD-1 blockade in classical Hodgkin lymphoma. Method: immunoSEQ multiplex PCR; TCRdb's copy keeps in-frame clones and lacks some. The sample holds tens of thousands of clones; 89% are singletons and the top ten take about 10%. The sequenced sample was peripheral blood mononuclear cells (PBMCs), obtained before the second cycle of nivolumab. The source of these receptors is a human donor with classical Hodgkin lymphoma. Both conserved end residues are part of each CDR3. Fields, in order: J gene, clone size, V gene, CDR3 length, D gene, CDR3 DNA, CDR3 protein. A D gene is named only where the DNA matches it firmly. Some rows have no size entry. The others give once, few or many, or a class for an expanded clone.

J: TRBJ1-1
size: NA
V: TRBV19
length: 13
D: NA
DNA: TGTGCCAGTAGTCCCTGGGGGTTTACTGAAGCTTTCTTT
CDR3: CASSPWGFTEAFF

J: TRBJ2-1
size: once
V: TRBV28
length: 20
D: TRBD1
DNA: TGTGCCAGCAGCCCCCTCTGGGACAGGGAGGGCACACATTCGGGCGATGAGCAGTTCTTC
CDR3: CASSPLWDREGTHSGDEQFF

J: TRBJ2-7
size: NA
V: TRBV4-2
length: 13
D: NA
DNA: TGTGCCAGCAGCCAAGACGCCTCCTACGAGCAGTACTTC
CDR3: CASSQDASYEQYF

J: TRBJ2-7
size: NA
V: TRBV11-2
length: 15
D: NA
DNA: TGTGCCAGCAGCTTAGGCGTTGGACAGAGTTACGAGCAGTACTTC
CDR3: CASSLGVGQSYEQYF

J: TRBJ2-4
size: many
V: TRBV18
length: 15
D: NA
DNA: TGTGCCAGCTCCCCGGAGAGCGTAGCCAAAAACATTCAGTACTTC
CDR3: CASSPESVAKNIQYF

J: TRBJ2-6
size: NA
V: TRBV18
length: 14
D: NA
DNA: TGTGCCAGCTCACGAGACTCTGGGGCCAACGTCCTGACTTTC
CDR3: CASSRDSGANVLTF

J: TRBJ1-4
size: NA
V: TRBV2
length: 18
D: NA
DNA: TGTGCCAGCAGTGAAGCCGTGGTGGGGGGGTTAGAATCTGAAAAACTGTTTTTT
CDR3: CASSEAVVGGLESEKLFF

J: TRBJ1-6
size: NA
V: TRBV6-5
length: 15
D: NA
DNA: TGTGCCAGCAGTTACCGGGACCCGGGAGATTCACCCCTCCACTTT
CDR3: CASSYRDPGDSPLHF

J: TRBJ2-5
size: NA
V: TRBV7-6
length: 14
D: NA
DNA: TGTGCCAGCAGCTCCCCTGGACTGCAAGAGACCCAGTACTTC
CDR3: CASSSPGLQETQYF

J: TRBJ1-4
size: NA
V: TRBV2
length: 14
D: TRBD1
DNA: TGTGCCAGCAGTGCCAGACAGGGGGGGGACAAACTGTTTTTT
CDR3: CASSARQGGDKLFF

J: TRBJ1-5
size: NA
V: TRBV4-1
length: 15
D: TRBD1
DNA: TGCGCCAGCAGCGTCGTACAGGGGAGGAATCAGCCCCAGCATTTT
CDR3: CASSVVQGRNQPQHF

J: TRBJ1-1
size: NA
V: TRBV19
length: 17
D: TRBD1
DNA: TGTGCCAGTAGTATAGATCTGGGACAGGTTGGCTACACTGAAGCTTTCTTT
CDR3: CASSIDLGQVGYTEAFF

J: TRBJ1-6
size: NA
V: TRBV5-6
length: 18
D: NA
DNA: TGTGCCAGCAGGAAAGGCTCCGGGACGAGCTCCTATAATTCACCCCTCCACTTT
CDR3: CASRKGSGTSSYNSPLHF

J: TRBJ1-5
size: NA
V: TRBV6-1
length: 14
D: NA
DNA: TGTGCCAGCAGTGAACAACCAAACAATCAGCCCCAGCATTTT
CDR3: CASSEQPNNQPQHF

J: TRBJ1-2
size: NA
V: TRBV6-5
length: 14
D: NA
DNA: TGTGCCAGCAGTCCCGCAGTCAGACAGCCCGGCTACACCTTC
CDR3: CASSPAVRQPGYTF

J: TRBJ1-5
size: NA
V: TRBV4-1
length: 13
D: NA
DNA: TGCGCCAGCAGCCCTTGGCTTGATCAGCCCCAGCATTTT
CDR3: CASSPWLDQPQHF

J: TRBJ1-5
size: NA
V: TRBV11-3
length: 13
D: NA
DNA: TGTGCCAGCAGAAAGAGGGGCGGTCAGCCCCAGCATTTT
CDR3: CASRKRGGQPQHF

J: TRBJ2-1
size: NA
V: TRBV5-4
length: 15
D: TRBD1
DNA: TGTGCCAGCAGCGGCGACAGGGCTGGCTACAATGAGCAGTTCTTC
CDR3: CASSGDRAGYNEQFF

J: TRBJ1-1
size: once
V: TRBV4-2
length: 13
D: NA
DNA: TGTGCCAGCAGCCAAGATCTTGGCACTGAAGCTTTCTTT
CDR3: CASSQDLGTEAFF

J: TRBJ2-7
size: NA
V: TRBV29-1
length: 12
D: NA
DNA: TGCAGCGTTATTAGCGGTGCCTACGAGCAGTACTTC
CDR3: CSVISGAYEQYF

J: TRBJ2-7
size: NA
V: TRBV4-2
length: 15
D: NA
DNA: TGTGCCAGCAGCCAAGATCGGGTCTATTCCTACGAGCAGTACTTC
CDR3: CASSQDRVYSYEQYF

J: TRBJ1-6
size: NA
V: TRBV9
length: 15
D: NA
DNA: TGTGCCAGCAGCCTGGGTCCTGGAGATAATTCACCCCTCCACTTT
CDR3: CASSLGPGDNSPLHF

J: TRBJ2-1
size: NA
V: TRBV2
length: 16
D: TRBD2
DNA: TGTGCCAGCAGTGAATCTCTAGCGGTCGTATACAATGAGCAGTTCTTC
CDR3: CASSESLAVVYNEQFF

J: TRBJ2-1
size: once
V: TRBV7-9
length: 16
D: TRBD2
DNA: TGTGCCAGCAGCTCAATCTCTAGCGGGAGTTGGAATGAGCAGTTCTTC
CDR3: CASSSISSGSWNEQFF

J: TRBJ2-7
size: once
V: TRBV19
length: 14
D: NA
DNA: TGTGCCAGTAGTCCCCACCTCGCCTTCTACGAGCAGTACTTC
CDR3: CASSPHLAFYEQYF

J: TRBJ2-2
size: NA
V: TRBV6-5
length: 14
D: NA
DNA: TGTGCCAGCAGTTACGCGGGTGGCACCGGGGAGCTGTTTTTT
CDR3: CASSYAGGTGELFF

J: TRBJ2-1
size: once
V: TRBV11-2
length: 13
D: NA
DNA: TGTGCCAGCAGCTTAGAACTCTCCCGTGAGCAGTTCTTC
CDR3: CASSLELSREQFF

J: TRBJ2-1
size: NA
V: TRBV9
length: 16
D: TRBD2
DNA: TGTGCCAGCAGCGCCGCTAGCGGGAGTCTCTACAATGAGCAGTTCTTC
CDR3: CASSAASGSLYNEQFF

J: TRBJ2-2
size: NA
V: TRBV5-1
length: 15
D: NA
DNA: TGCGCCAGCAGCGAATTAGCCTCGAACACCGGGGAGCTGTTTTTT
CDR3: CASSELASNTGELFF

J: TRBJ2-6
size: NA
V: TRBV7-3
length: 15
D: NA
DNA: TGTGCCAGCAGCCCCACAGGACCTGGGGCCAACGTCCTGACTTTC
CDR3: CASSPTGPGANVLTF

J: TRBJ2-7
size: NA
V: TRBV5-1
length: 15
D: TRBD1
DNA: TGCGCCAGCAGCACCCAGGGGGTAGGGTCCTACGAGCAGTACTTC
CDR3: CASSTQGVGSYEQYF

J: TRBJ1-1
size: NA
V: TRBV12-5
length: 15
D: NA
DNA: TGTGCTAGTGGTTTGTTTGGGGGGCGTATCACTGAAGCTTTCTTT
CDR3: CASGLFGGRITEAFF

J: TRBJ2-1
size: once
V: TRBV7-2
length: 14
D: NA
DNA: TGTGCCAGCAGCTCCTCGGCGACTCCGAATGAGCAGTTCTTC
CDR3: CASSSSATPNEQFF

J: TRBJ2-6
size: NA
V: TRBV27
length: 15
D: NA
DNA: TGTGCCAGCAGTTTAGAGCGGCCTGGGGCCAACGTCCTGACTTTC
CDR3: CASSLERPGANVLTF

J: TRBJ2-7
size: once
V: TRBV5-1
length: 15
D: NA
DNA: TGCGCCAGCAGCTCCGCCCTGGGGTCGTTCTACGAGCAGTACTTC
CDR3: CASSSALGSFYEQYF

J: TRBJ2-5
size: NA
V: TRBV28
length: 15
D: NA
DNA: TGTGCCAGCAGTTTAGCCCTGGGAGGGGGAGAGACCCAGTACTTC
CDR3: CASSLALGGGETQYF

J: TRBJ2-1
size: NA
V: TRBV7-9
length: 12
D: NA
DNA: TGTGCCAGCAGCGCCGCGCGGGCACGGCAGTTCTTC
CDR3: CASSAARARQFF

J: TRBJ1-1
size: few
V: TRBV6-5
length: 11
D: NA
DNA: TGTGCCAGCGGACCTTGGACTGAAGCTTTCTTT
CDR3: CASGPWTEAFF

J: TRBJ2-7
size: NA
V: TRBV27
length: 15
D: TRBD1
DNA: TGTGCCAGCAGTTTATCCGGGACAGGACGCTACGAGCAGTACTTC
CDR3: CASSLSGTGRYEQYF

J: TRBJ2-1
size: NA
V: TRBV14
length: 15
D: TRBD2
DNA: TGTGCCAGCAGCCAAGTAGCGGGAGTAATGAGTGAGCAGTTCTTC
CDR3: CASSQVAGVMSEQFF

J: TRBJ1-5
size: NA
V: TRBV6-1
length: 13
D: TRBD1
DNA: TGTGCCAGCCGGACAGGGGGGAATCAGCCCCAGCATTTT
CDR3: CASRTGGNQPQHF